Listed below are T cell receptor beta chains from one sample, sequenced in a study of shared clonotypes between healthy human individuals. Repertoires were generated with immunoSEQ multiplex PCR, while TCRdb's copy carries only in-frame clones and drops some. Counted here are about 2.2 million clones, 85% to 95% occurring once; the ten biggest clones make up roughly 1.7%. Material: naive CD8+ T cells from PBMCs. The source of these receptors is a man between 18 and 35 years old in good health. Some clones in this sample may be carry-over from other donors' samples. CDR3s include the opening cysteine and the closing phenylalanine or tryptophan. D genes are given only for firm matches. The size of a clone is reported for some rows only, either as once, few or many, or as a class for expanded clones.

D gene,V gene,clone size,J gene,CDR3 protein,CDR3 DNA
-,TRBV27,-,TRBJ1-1,CASSSPSGHGSEAFF,TGTGCCAGCAGTTCCCCCTCCGGACACGGTTCTGAAGCTTTCTTT
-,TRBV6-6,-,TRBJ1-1,CASSYAGQNTEAFF,TGTGCCAGCAGTTACGCGGGACAAAACACTGAAGCTTTCTTT
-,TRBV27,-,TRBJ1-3,CASSPRGGRNTIYF,TGTGCCAGCAGTCCCCGTGGAGGACGAAACACCATATATTTT
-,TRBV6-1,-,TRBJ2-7,CASNGGRAGYEQYF,TGTGCCAGCAATGGGGGGAGAGCTGGGTACGAGCAGTACTTC
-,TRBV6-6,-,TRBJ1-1,CASSPKLYGQNTEAFF,TGTGCCAGCAGTCCCAAACTATATGGGCAGAACACTGAAGCTTTCTTT
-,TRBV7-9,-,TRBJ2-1,CASSALQGNYNEQFF,TGTGCCAGCAGCGCCCTACAGGGTAACTACAATGAGCAGTTCTTC
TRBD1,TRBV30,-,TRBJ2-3,CAWTPTGATDTQYF,TGTGCCTGGACTCCAACAGGGGCCACAGATACGCAGTATTTT
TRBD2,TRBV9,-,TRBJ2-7,CASSVGGEVAGSDEQYF,TGTGCCAGCAGCGTAGGTGGGGAGGTAGCGGGAAGCGACGAGCAGTACTTC
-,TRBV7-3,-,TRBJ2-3,CASSSDSTDTQYF,TGTGCCAGCAGCTCGGACAGCACAGATACGCAGTATTTT
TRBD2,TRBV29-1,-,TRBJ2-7,CSVELSGAAYGQYF,TGCAGCGTTGAACTTAGCGGGGCCGCCTACGGGCAGTACTTC
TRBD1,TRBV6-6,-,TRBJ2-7,CASSYSEGAYEQYF,TGTGCCAGCAGTTACTCTGAGGGGGCGTACGAGCAGTACTTC
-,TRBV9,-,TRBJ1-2,CASSGSTDDGGYGYTF,TGTGCCAGCAGCGGATCGACGGACGACGGGGGCTATGGCTACACCTTC
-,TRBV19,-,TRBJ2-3,CASSMRTDTQYF,TGTGCCAGTAGTATGAGAACAGATACGCAGTATTTT
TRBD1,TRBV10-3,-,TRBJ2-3,CATTGTGAGTQYF,TGTGCCACAACCGGGACAGGGGCGGGTACGCAGTATTTT
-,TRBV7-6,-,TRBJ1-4,CASSPTTGMAEKLFF,TGTGCCAGCAGCCCCACGACCGGAATGGCTGAAAAACTGTTTTTT
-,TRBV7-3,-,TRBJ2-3,CASSLISPDTQYF,TGTGCCAGCAGCTTAATCAGCCCAGATACGCAGTATTTT
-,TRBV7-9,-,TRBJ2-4,CASSSGALVNIQYF,TGTGCCAGCAGCTCAGGGGCCTTGGTTAACATTCAGTACTTC
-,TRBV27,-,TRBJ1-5,CASTGVGSNQPQHF,TGTGCCAGCACGGGGGTGGGGAGCAATCAGCCCCAGCATTTT
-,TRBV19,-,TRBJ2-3,CASSMIVGDTQYF,TGTGCCAGTAGTATGATCGTGGGGGATACGCAGTATTTT
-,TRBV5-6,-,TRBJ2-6,CASSPRQSGANVLTF,TGTGCCAGCAGCCCCCGTCAGTCTGGGGCCAACGTCCTGACTTTC
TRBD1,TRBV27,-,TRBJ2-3,CASSPNRGPHTQYF,TGTGCCAGCAGTCCAAACAGGGGGCCGCATACGCAGTATTTT
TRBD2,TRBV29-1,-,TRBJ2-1,CSVGLAGAWNEQFF,TGCAGCGTCGGACTAGCGGGAGCGTGGAATGAGCAGTTCTTC
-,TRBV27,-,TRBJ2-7,CASSSGDFFYEQYF,TGTGCCAGCAGTTCCGGGGACTTTTTCTACGAGCAGTACTTC
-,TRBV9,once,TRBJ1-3,CASSGTVSSGNTIYF,TGTGCCAGCAGCGGGACTGTTAGCTCTGGAAACACCATATATTTT
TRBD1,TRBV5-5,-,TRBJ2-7,CASSPTGWGPGEQYF,TGTGCCAGCAGCCCGACAGGGTGGGGCCCGGGGGAGCAGTACTTC
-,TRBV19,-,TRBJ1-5,CASSIGRTSNQPQHF,TGTGCCAGTAGTATAGGGCGGACTAGCAATCAGCCCCAGCATTTT
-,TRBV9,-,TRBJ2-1,CASSVLKRGSGAYNEQFF,TGTGCCAGCAGCGTATTAAAGAGGGGTAGCGGAGCCTACAATGAGCAGTTCTTC
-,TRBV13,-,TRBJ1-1,CASSLTMNTEAFF,TGTGCCAGCAGCTTAACCATGAACACTGAAGCTTTCTTT
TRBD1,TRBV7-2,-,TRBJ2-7,CASSPAGQGAFNEQYF,TGTGCCAGCAGCCCAGCTGGACAGGGGGCGTTCAACGAGCAGTACTTC
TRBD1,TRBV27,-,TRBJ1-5,CASSETGGNQPQHF,TGTGCCAGCAGTGAGACAGGGGGCAATCAGCCCCAGCATTTT
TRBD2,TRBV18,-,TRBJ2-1,CASSPPEREVSYNEQFF,TGTGCCAGCTCACCACCTGAACGGGAGGTTAGTTACAATGAGCAGTTCTTC
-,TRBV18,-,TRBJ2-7,CASSPPNGIDYEQYF,TGTGCCAGCTCACCACCGAACGGGATTGATTACGAGCAGTACTTC
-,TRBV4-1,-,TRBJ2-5,CASSLVGLGETQYF,TGCGCCAGCAGCCTCGTAGGGCTCGGCGAGACCCAGTACTTC
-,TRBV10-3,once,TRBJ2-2,CAISESGELFF,TGTGCCATCAGTGAATCCGGGGAGCTGTTTTTT
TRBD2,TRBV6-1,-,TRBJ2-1,CASPAGLAGFNEQFF,TGTGCCAGCCCTGCGGGACTAGCGGGATTCAATGAGCAGTTCTTC
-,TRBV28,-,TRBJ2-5,CASSRAVQETQYF,TGTGCCAGCAGCCGAGCGGTCCAAGAGACCCAGTACTTC
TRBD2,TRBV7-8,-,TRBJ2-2,CASSLLAGSNTGELFF,TGTGCCAGCAGCTTACTAGCGGGGTCGAACACCGGGGAGCTGTTTTTT
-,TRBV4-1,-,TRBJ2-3,CASSFTLSTDTQYF,TGCGCCAGCAGCTTCACTCTTAGCACAGATACGCAGTATTTT
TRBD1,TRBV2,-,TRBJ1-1,CASSEDRGLSTEAFF,TGTGCCAGCAGTGAAGACAGGGGGCTTAGCACTGAAGCTTTCTTT
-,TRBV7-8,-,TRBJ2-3,CASSFQVGAPDTQYF,TGTGCCAGCAGCTTCCAGGTGGGGGCCCCAGATACGCAGTATTTT
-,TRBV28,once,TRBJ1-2,CASSLRLHGTFRGYTF,TGTGCCAGCAGTTTGCGCCTCCACGGGACATTTCGTGGCTACACCTTC
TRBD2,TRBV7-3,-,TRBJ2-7,CASSWLAGVHEQYF,TGTGCCAGCAGCTGGCTAGCGGGAGTTCACGAGCAGTACTTC
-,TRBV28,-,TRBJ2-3,CASSLPGAAVPDTQYF,TGTGCCAGCAGTTTACCCGGTGCTGCAGTCCCAGATACGCAGTATTTT
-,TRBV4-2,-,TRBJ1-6,CASSQDPPGSYNSPLHF,TGTGCCAGCAGCCAAGATCCCCCGGGCTCCTATAATTCACCCCTCCACTTT
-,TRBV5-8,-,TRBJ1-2,CASSPRRQGGYGYTF,TGTGCCAGCAGCCCAAGGCGCCAGGGCGGGTATGGCTACACCTTC
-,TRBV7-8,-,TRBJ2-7,CASSFVRGPYEQYF,TGTGCCAGCAGCTTCGTTAGGGGCCCCTACGAGCAGTACTTC
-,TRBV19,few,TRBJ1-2,CASTPGRRGYTF,TGTGCCAGTACCCCAGGCCGGCGGGGCTACACCTTC
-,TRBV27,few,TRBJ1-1,CASRTTVNTEAFF,TGTGCCAGCAGGACCACAGTGAACACTGAAGCTTTCTTT
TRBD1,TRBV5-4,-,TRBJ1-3,CASSRDRPPNTIYF,TGTGCCAGCAGCCGGGACAGGCCCCCGAACACCATATATTTT
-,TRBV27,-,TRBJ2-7,CASAPSLGDTAHYEQYF,TGTGCCAGCGCACCCTCCTTAGGGGACACAGCCCACTACGAGCAGTACTTC
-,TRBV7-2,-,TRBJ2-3,CASSPEGGTDTQYF,TGTGCCAGCAGCCCAGAGGGGGGGACAGATACGCAGTATTTT